Included here is one TCR beta chain sequence, with context. There is no known antigen for this receptor. No clone much larger than this one lies a single base away; base qualities are absent. From its cysteine to its phenylalanine, the CDR3 spans 12 amino acids. The kept DNA is CDR3 alone, 36 bases in frame from the first base. Per the germline V gene, SGHAT is the CDR1 and FQNNGV is the CDR2. V is pared back by 5 bases and J by 3 bases, with 7 bases lying between the germline termini. Every donor in the study was a healthy Caucasian. Three pairs of female monozygotic twins, all aged about 18 to 29 years, were included in the twin cohort. Positive isolation kits from Invitrogen were used to isolate CD4+ and CD8+ T cell populations. This specimen belongs to a study of identical twins (dated by TCRdb to the mid-2010s). About the full investigation: To test whether fetal clonotypes persist, this study deep-sequenced TCR alpha and beta repertoires from monozygotic twins, from unrelated adults of various ages, and from cord blood. To rule out contamination, replicate twin experiments were performed at different times with different library preparation protocols.

The library relied on 5' RACE. Sequencing relied on an Illumina HiSeq 2000. Template switching introduced a universal primer binding site; the final cDNA contained a unique molecular identifier, enabling accurate counting of TCR cDNA molecules. Specific primers in the conserved constant-segment region were used to synthesize first-strand cDNA for TCR alpha and beta chains. Each cDNA library was double barcoded, with a SMART-Mk sample barcode plus Illumina barcodes, to control for contamination. Two successive PCR steps introduced TruSeq adapter sequences along with Illumina sample barcodes. Sequencing of the TCR alpha and beta cDNA libraries was done on the Illumina HiSeq platform using custom primers. Processing in the source paper ran as follows. Unique molecular identifiers were extracted from raw reads with MiGEC, and CDR3 positions were determined with MiXCR. Recombination models were inferred per individual with the repgenHMM and IGoR tools using an EM algorithm. The analysis of shared clonotypes was done with the tcR package in R, with sharing normalized by the product of cloneset sizes. To study raw recombination free of thymic and clonal selection effects, out-of-frame nonproductive sequences were analyzed. Clones were called with MiXCR by TCRdb after fastp trimmed the public reads at Q25, and only in-frame beta chains were retained. For every CDR3 protein sequence, its rows merge into one entry that carries the most common genes and DNA. The V and J calls were determined by TCRdb, not by the authors. Counted in this sample were 540,000 or so distinct CDR3 sequences; 20% to 25% of them appeared once. The top ten clonotypes cover 0.4% to 0.6% of the sample.

Beyond this particular receptor, the publication reports: Compared with coincidental sharing between unrelated individuals, out-of-frame TCR alpha sequences shared between twins showed an excess of sequences with low generation probability. Because the same donors could not be followed over many years, the conclusions depended on cross-sectional statistical analysis. In monozygotic twins, recombination models systematically underestimated out-of-frame TCR alpha sharing, but the models matched the sharing seen between unrelated individuals. Excess twin sharing in beta out-of-frame sequences was weaker because fewer shared sequences lowered the signal-to-noise ratio. Zero-insertion analyses could be partly confounded by invariant T cells such as MAIT and iNKT, although diverse VJ usage argued against such confounding for most clonotypes. Fewer insertions were carried by abundant cord blood beta clonotypes, a similar but weaker trend appeared in young adult naive repertoires, and no such trend appeared in memory repertoires.

These sequences were also reported in another study, on yellow fever vaccine responses in identical twins. The second study, in turn, reports: The T cell response to vaccination in identical twins was reported by the authors to appear partly convergent and partly personalized. Focusing on identical twins, the study followed the T cell clones that responded to the vaccine, and did so with precision.

The receptor was derived from a woman aged 18 to 35 in good health. The sequencing input was CD4+ T cells sorted from blood. The chain links TRBV11-2 with TRBJ2-5; the D gene lacks a confident call. Read as DNA, the sequence is TGTGCCAGCAGCGTCCAAAAAGAGACCCAGTACTTC. It specifies CASSVQKETQYF.